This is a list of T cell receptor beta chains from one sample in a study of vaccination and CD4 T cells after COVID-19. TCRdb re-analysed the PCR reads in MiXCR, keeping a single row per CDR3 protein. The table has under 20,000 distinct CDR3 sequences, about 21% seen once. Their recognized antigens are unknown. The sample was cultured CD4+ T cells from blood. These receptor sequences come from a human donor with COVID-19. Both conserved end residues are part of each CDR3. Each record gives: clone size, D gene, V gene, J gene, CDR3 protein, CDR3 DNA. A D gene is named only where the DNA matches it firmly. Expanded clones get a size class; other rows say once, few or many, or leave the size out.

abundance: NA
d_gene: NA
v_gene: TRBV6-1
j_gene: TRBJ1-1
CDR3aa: CASRAANTEAFF
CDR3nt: TGTGCCAGCAGAGCAGCGAACACTGAAGCTTTCTTT

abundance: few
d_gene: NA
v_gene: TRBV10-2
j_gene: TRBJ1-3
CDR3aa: CASSESTRASGNTIYF
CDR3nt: TGCGCCAGCAGTGAGTCGACTAGGGCCTCTGGAAACACCATATATTTT

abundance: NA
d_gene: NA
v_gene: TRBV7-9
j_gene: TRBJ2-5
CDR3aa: CASSVTPGPGLVETQYF
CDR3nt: TGTGCCAGCAGCGTGACCCCGGGGCCAGGATTGGTAGAGACCCAGTACTTC

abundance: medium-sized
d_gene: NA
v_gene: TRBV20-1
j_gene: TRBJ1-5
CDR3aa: CSASGGTKNQPQHF
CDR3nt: TGCAGTGCTAGTGGCGGGACAAAAAATCAGCCCCAGCATTTT

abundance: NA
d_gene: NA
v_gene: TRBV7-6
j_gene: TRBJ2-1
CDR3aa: CASSPSNGAREQFF
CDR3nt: TGTGCCAGCAGCCCCAGTAACGGAGCTCGTGAGCAGTTCTTC

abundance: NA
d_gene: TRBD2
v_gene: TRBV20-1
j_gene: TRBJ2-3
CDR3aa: CSARVVAGTSGSTDTQYF
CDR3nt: TGCAGTGCTAGAGTCGTCGCCGGGACTAGCGGGAGCACAGATACGCAGTATTTT

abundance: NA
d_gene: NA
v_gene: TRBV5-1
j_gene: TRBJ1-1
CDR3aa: CASSRSQGTEAFF
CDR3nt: TGCGCCAGCAGTCGGTCCCAGGGCACTGAAGCTTTCTTT

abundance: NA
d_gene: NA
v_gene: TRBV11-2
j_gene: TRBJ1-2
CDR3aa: CASSPSLTF
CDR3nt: TGTGCCAGCAGCCCGTCGCTCACCTTC

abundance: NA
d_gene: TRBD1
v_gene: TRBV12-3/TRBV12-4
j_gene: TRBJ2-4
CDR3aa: CASSSRDRELHIQYF
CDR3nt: TGTGCCAGCAGTTCGCGGGACAGGGAGTTACACATTCAGTACTTC

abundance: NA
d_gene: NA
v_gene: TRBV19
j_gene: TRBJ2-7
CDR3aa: CASSNRGNSYEQYF
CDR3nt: TGTGCCAGTAGCAATCGGGGGAACTCCTACGAGCAGTACTTC

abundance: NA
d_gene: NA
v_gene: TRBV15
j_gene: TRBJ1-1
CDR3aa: CATSGPGGSEAFF
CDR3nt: TGTGCCACCAGCGGACCCGGGGGCTCTGAAGCTTTCTTT

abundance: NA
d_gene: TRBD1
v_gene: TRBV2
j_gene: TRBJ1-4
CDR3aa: CASSEVRAQGVKLFF
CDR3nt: TGTGCCAGCAGTGAAGTACGGGCGCAGGGGGTAAAACTGTTTTTT

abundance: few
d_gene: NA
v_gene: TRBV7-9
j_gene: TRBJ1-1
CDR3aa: CASTSRSEAFF
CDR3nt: TGTGCCAGCACCTCACGCTCTGAAGCTTTCTTT

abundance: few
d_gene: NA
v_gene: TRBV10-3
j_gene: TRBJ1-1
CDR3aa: CAISENTEAFF
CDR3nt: TGTGCCATCAGTGAGAACACTGAAGCTTTCTTT

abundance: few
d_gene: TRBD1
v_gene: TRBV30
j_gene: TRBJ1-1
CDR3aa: CAWGQGFSTEAFF
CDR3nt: TGTGCCTGGGGACAGGGGTTTAGTACTGAAGCTTTCTTT

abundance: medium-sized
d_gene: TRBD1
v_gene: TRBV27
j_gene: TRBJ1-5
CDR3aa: CASSFRQGWAQPQHF
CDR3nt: TGTGCCAGCAGTTTCCGACAGGGTTGGGCCCAGCCCCAGCATTTT

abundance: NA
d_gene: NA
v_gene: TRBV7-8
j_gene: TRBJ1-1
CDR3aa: CASSLGPPNTEAFF
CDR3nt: TGTGCCAGCAGCTTAGGTCCTCCGAACACTGAAGCTTTCTTT

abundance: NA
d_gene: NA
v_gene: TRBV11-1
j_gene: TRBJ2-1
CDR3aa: CASSGDWTHNEQFF
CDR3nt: TGTGCCAGCAGCGGTGACTGGACTCACAATGAGCAGTTCTTC

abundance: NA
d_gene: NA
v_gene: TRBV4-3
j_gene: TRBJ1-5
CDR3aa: CASSPGHGLSPQHF
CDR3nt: TGCGCCAGCAGCCCGGGACACGGGTTAAGCCCCCAGCATTTT

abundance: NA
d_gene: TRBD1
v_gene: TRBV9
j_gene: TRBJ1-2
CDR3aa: CASSGTGTAYGYTF
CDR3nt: TGTGCCAGCAGCGGCACCGGGACAGCTTATGGCTACACCTTC

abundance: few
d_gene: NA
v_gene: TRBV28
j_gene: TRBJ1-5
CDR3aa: CASIQPGRAQHF
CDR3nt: TGTGCCAGCATTCAACCGGGGAGGGCCCAGCATTTT

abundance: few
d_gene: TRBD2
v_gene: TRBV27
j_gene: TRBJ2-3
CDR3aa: CASSPEQRGGRDTQYF
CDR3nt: TGTGCCAGCAGTCCCGAGCAGCGGGGGGGCCGGGATACGCAGTATTTT

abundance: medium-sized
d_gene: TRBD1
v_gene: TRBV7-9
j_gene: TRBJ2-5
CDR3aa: CASSSDRGETQYF
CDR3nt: TGTGCCAGCAGCTCTGACAGGGGAGAGACCCAGTACTTC

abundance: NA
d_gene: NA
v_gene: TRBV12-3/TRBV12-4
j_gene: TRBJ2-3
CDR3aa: CASSFSTDTQYF
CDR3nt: TGTGCCAGCAGCTTCAGCACAGATACGCAGTATTTT

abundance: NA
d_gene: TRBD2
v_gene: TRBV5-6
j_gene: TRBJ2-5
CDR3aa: CASSLMQSAGGLREAQYF
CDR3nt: TGTGCCAGCAGCTTGATGCAGAGCGCGGGGGGGCTGAGAGAGGCCCAGTACTTC

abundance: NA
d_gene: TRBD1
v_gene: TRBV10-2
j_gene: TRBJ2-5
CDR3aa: CASTRDSQETQYF
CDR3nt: TGCGCCAGCACCAGGGACAGCCAAGAGACCCAGTACTTC

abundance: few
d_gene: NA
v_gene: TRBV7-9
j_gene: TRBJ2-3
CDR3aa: CASSDDRVSTDTQYF
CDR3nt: TGTGCCAGCAGCGACGACAGAGTAAGCACAGATACGCAGTATTTT

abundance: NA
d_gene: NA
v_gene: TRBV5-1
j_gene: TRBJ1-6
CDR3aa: CASSEGLNNSPLHF
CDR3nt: TGCGCCAGCAGCGAGGGACTTAATAATTCACCCCTCCACTTT

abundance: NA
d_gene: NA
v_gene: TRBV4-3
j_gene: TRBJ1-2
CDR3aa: CASSQEAHTAIYGYTF
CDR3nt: TGCGCCAGCAGCCAAGAGGCCCATACAGCGATCTATGGCTACACCTTC

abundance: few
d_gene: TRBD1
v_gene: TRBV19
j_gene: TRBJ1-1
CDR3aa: CASIRQGAGTEAFF
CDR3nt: TGTGCCAGTATCCGACAGGGGGCTGGCACTGAAGCTTTCTTT

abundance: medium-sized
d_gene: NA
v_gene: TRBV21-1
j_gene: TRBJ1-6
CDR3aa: CASISPGPRRGSPLHF
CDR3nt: TGTGCCAGCATTTCACCGGGACCCCGCCGGGGATCACCCCTCCACTTT

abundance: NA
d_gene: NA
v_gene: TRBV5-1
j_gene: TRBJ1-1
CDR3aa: CASSRSTGLYTEAFF
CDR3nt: TGCGCCAGCAGCCGATCTACAGGGCTCTACACTGAAGCTTTCTTT

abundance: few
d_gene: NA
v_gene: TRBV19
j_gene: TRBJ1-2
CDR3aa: CASSTLRDYGYTF
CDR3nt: TGTGCCAGTAGTACCCTCAGAGACTATGGCTACACCTTC

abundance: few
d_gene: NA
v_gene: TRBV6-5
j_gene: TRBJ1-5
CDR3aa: CASSYLGRGQPQHF
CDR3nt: TGTGCCAGCAGTTACCTAGGACGGGGTCAGCCCCAGCATTTT

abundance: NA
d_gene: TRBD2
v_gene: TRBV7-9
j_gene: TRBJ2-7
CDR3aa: CASSFGLANSYEQYF
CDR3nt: TGTGCCAGCAGCTTCGGACTAGCGAATTCCTACGAGCAGTACTTC

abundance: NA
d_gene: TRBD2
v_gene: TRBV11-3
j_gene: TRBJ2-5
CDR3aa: CASSRTTSGAAETQYF
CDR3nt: TGTGCCAGCAGCCGAACTACTAGCGGGGCCGCGGAGACCCAGTACTTC

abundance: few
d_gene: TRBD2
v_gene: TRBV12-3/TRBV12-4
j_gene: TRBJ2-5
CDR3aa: CASSRGGQETQYF
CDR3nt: TGTGCCAGCAGTCGCGGGGGTCAAGAGACCCAGTACTTC

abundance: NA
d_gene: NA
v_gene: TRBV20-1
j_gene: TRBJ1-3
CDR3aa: CSARDHAESGNTIYF
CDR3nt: TGCAGTGCTAGAGATCACGCAGAATCTGGAAACACCATATATTTT

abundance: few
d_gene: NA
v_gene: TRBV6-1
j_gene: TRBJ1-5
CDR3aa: CASGRGGQPQHF
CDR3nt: TGTGCCAGCGGAAGGGGGGGTCAGCCCCAGCATTTT

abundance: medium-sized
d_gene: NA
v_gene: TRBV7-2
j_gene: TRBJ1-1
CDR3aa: CASSLRLPVAYQAFF
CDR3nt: TGTGCCAGCAGCTTAAGGTTGCCGGTGGCTTATCAAGCTTTCTTT

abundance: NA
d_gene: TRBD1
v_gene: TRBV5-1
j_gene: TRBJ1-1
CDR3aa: CASSLGTGVMNTEAFF
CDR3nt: TGCGCCAGCAGCTTGGGGACAGGGGTTATGAACACTGAAGCTTTCTTT

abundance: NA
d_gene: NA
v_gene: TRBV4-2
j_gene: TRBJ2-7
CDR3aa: CASSQETRYEQYF
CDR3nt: TGTGCCAGCAGCCAAGAAACCAGGTACGAGCAGTACTTC

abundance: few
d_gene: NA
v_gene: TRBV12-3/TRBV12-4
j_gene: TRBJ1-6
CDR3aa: CASSASGQSPLHF
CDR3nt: TGTGCCAGCAGTGCGTCAGGGCAGTCACCCCTCCACTTT

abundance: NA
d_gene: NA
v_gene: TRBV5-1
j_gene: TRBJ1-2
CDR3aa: CASSLRDPLYGYTF
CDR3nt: TGCGCCAGCAGCTTGCGGGACCCTCTCTATGGCTACACCTTC

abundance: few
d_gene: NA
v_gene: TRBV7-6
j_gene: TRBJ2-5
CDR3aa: CASSFRGFGGETQYF
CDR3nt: TGTGCCAGCAGCTTCCGGGGCTTTGGGGGGGAGACCCAGTACTTC

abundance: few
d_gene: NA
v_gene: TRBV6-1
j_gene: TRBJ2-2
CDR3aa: CASSNPGPNRGGELFF
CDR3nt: TGTGCCAGCAGTAATCCGGGACCCAACAGAGGCGGGGAGCTGTTTTTT

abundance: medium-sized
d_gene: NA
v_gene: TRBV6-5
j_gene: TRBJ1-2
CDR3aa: CASSYSTGFGYTF
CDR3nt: TGTGCCAGCAGTTACTCGACCGGGTTCGGCTACACCTTC